This entry lists 10 T cell receptor beta chains sequenced from one sample in a study of cytomegalovirus exposure and HLA in healthy donors. Both 60 Vbeta primers and 13 Jbeta primers went into the PCR. Sequenced by immunoSEQ multiplex PCR; TCRdb stores in-frame clones only, minus some. The sample carries roughly 63,000 clones, roughly 73% recorded once. Sequenced sample: PBMCs. Source of these receptors: a woman aged 35 to 49 in good health and CMV-seropositive.

The rearrangement joins TRBV6-1 to TRBJ1-2; a weak D match, TRBD1 (6 bases). The ends were cut back, 10 bases at V and 5 bases at J, with 14 bases in the middle. CDR3 length: 12 amino acids. The germline gives CDR1 MNHNS, CDR2 SASEGT. Written as DNA, the CDR3 is TGTGCCACAGGCAGGGGTGGGTATGGCTACACCTTC. Translation gives CATGRGGYGYTF.

V is TRBV27 and J is TRBJ1-5; unclear D gene. Trimming pared 7 bases from V and 0 bases from J, leaving 13 bases between. CDR1 MNHEY and CDR2 SMNVEV come from the germline V gene (reference sequence). The CDR3 length is 15 residues. The CDR3 sequence is CASNPRRYSNQPQHF. In nucleotides, the CDR3 is TGTGCCAGCAATCCTAGAAGATATAGCAATCAGCCCCAGCATTTT.

The rearrangement links TRBV30 to TRBJ1-3, with D unclear. The V gene lost 0 bases and the J gene lost 7 bases, with 10 bases spanning the gap. Germline loops: CDR1 GTSNPN, CDR2 SVGIG (reference sequence). The CDR3 runs to 13 residues. The CDR3 sequence is CAWSVGGLNTIYF. The CDR3 nucleotides are TGTGCCTGGAGTGTAGGAGGACTGAACACCATATATTTT.

This chain connects TRBV2 to TRBJ2-5; 7 bases line up with TRBD1. The DNA matches TRBJ2-7 better at its end, which makes the J call doubtful. Germline-derived CDR1 and CDR2 are SNHLY and FYNNEI. The CDR3 sequence is 13 residues long. CDR3 protein: CASSLTGLGEQYF. The CDR3 nucleotides read TGTGCCAGCAGTTTGACAGGGTTGGGCGAGCAGTACTTC.

In its sample, this clone was seen once. The gene calls are TRBV21-1 and TRBJ2-7; the D segment call TRBD2 is taken from the table without a DNA check. TRBV21-1 constitutes a pseudogene. There are 15 residues in the CDR3. The CDR3 region has the DNA TGTGCCAGCAGCAAATGGGATGTGGGAGACTACGAGCAGTACTTC. Its translation is CASSKWDVGDYEQYF.

DNA for the CDR3: TGTGCCAGCAGTTACAGCCCAGGGGCGGATGGCTACACCTTC. Translation gives CASSYSPGADGYTF. The J gene is TRBJ1-2, the V gene TRBV6-5; tentative D call: TRBD1 (6 bases). CDR3 length: 14 residues. V was shortened by 2 bases and J by 6 bases, with 13 bases between the two germline ends. The germline gives CDR1 MNHEY, CDR2 SVGAGI.

The genes are TRBV5-6 and TRBJ2-7, with 10 bases matching TRBD1. V lost 3 bases, J lost 6 bases, and 12 bases stayed unmatched. The CDR3 is 16 amino acids. Germline lookup yields CDR1 SGHDT and CDR2 YYEEEE. CDR3 DNA sequence: TGTGCCAGCAGCTCCCGACCGGGACAGGGGAGAGGCGAGCAGTACTTC. Translating gives CASSSRPGQGRGEQYF.

The rearrangement links TRBV7-8 to TRBJ2-5; D might be TRBD2 (6 bases). Germline CDR1 and CDR2: SGHVS and FQNEAQ. The CDR3 totals 16 residues. V dropped 2 bases and J dropped 6 bases, with 19 bases sitting between them. CDR3 DNA: TGTGCCAGCAGCTTACGGCGGGACGGCCGAGGCCAGACCCAGTACTTC. It translates to CASSLRRDGRGQTQYF. The whole variable domain, remainder taken from reference TRBV7-8 and TRBJ2-5, is GAGVSQSPRYKVAKRGQDVALRCDPISGHVSLFWYQQALGQGPEFLTYFQNEAQLDKSGLPSDRFFAERPEGSVSTLKIQRTQQEDSAVYLCASSLRRDGRGQTQYFGPGTRLLVL.

The J gene is TRBJ2-7, the V gene TRBV10-2, with D possibly TRBD2 on 5 matching bases. Trimming cost V 2 bases and J 5 bases, with 10 bases left between them. The CDR3 consists of 13 residues. CDR1 and CDR2 (germline): WSHSY, SAAADI. The CDR3 DNA reads as TGCGCCAGCAGTGAGCGGGGAAGGAACGAGCAGTACTTC. Translation: CASSERGRNEQYF.

The chain combines TRBV7-9 with TRBJ2-3; 7 bases align to TRBD2. The trim removed 1 base at V and 4 bases at J, leaving 11 bases unmatched. Germline V CDR1 and CDR2: SEHNR, FQNEAQ (reference sequence). This CDR3 comprises 17 residues. The chain's CDR3 is CASSLVSTSDSPDTQYF. CDR3 nucleotide sequence: TGTGCCAGCAGCTTAGTCTCAACTAGCGACTCCCCAGATACGCAGTATTTT.